A single sample is the source of the 8 T cell receptor beta chains below, sequenced in a study of cytomegalovirus exposure and HLA in healthy donors (TCRdb year 2017). Library prep was done by the immunoSEQ multiplex PCR assay. The multiplex PCR relied on a mix of 60 forward primers for TCR Vbeta segments and 13 reverse primers for TCR Jbeta segments. TCRdb retrieved this table from immuneACCESS and kept in-frame rearrangements only. Not all clones are present; in checked studies, unresolved V genes account for under half, and no reason is known for the remainder. This sample holds over 100,000 clones; 63% were observed only once. The top ten hold more than 4.5% of the sample. Sequencing was carried out using PBMCs. The receptors stem from a human donor in good health.

This chain connects TRBV27 to TRBJ2-7; the match to TRBD1 covers 9 bases. V lost 4 bases to trimming and J lost 10 bases; unmatched junction nucleotides: 17. The CDR3 spans 16 residues. Germline CDR1 reads MNHEY; CDR2 reads SMNVEV (reference sequence). The CDR3 reads CASSSSGTGRPERQYF. The CDR3, as DNA: TGTGCCAGCAGTTCATCCGGGACAGGGAGACCGGAACGCCAGTACTTC.

CDR3 nucleotides: TGTGCCAGCAGCTTGGGGCAGGATTTCTACGAGCAGTACTTC. Its translation is CASSLGQDFYEQYF. The J gene is TRBJ2-7, the V gene TRBV5-5; D ambiguous. Deletions cut 0 bases from V and 3 bases from J, with 10 bases between. The V gene's germline CDR1 is SGHKS and CDR2 YYEKEE (reference sequence). The CDR3 is 14 amino acids.

This clone was picked up one time. The genes are TRBV5-1 and TRBJ2-1; D is perhaps TRBD1 (6 bases). Germline V lookup: CDR1 SGHRS, CDR2 YFSETQ. The CDR3 spans 16 residues. V was cut by 0 bases and J by 5 bases, with 15 bases left in between. CDR3 bases: TGCGCCAGCAGCTTGGGCCAGGGGTCGCGAAACAATGAGCAGTTCTTC. Protein: CASSLGQGSRNNEQFF.

This clone occurred a few times. The chain recombines TRBV29-1 with TRBJ1-1; 12 bases map to TRBD1. This CDR3 is 14 amino acids long. Trimming removed 4 bases from V and 1 base from J; junction bases left unmatched: 1. Germline V gene data show CDR1 as SQVTM and CDR2 as ANQGSEA. CDR3 coding DNA: TGCAGCGTTGGGGACAGGGGGCGGAACACTGAAGCTTTCTTT. Its translation: CSVGDRGRNTEAFF.

The V and J genes are TRBV5-6 and TRBJ2-3; tentatively, D is TRBD2 (5 bases). Germline V gene sequence: CDR1 SGHDT, CDR2 YYEEEE. This CDR3 contains 16 residues. V was pared by 2 bases and J by 3 bases, with 16 bases between. DNA of the CDR3: TGTGCCAGCAGCTTAGAGGACGGGGTATGGACAGATACGCAGTATTTT. It encodes CASSLEDGVWTDTQYF.

This chain connects TRBV18 to TRBJ2-7; 8 bases line up with TRBD1. J gave up 6 bases and V 3 bases, and 10 bases lay outside the gene matches. The CDR3 is 15 residues long. From germline, CDR1 is KGHSH and CDR2 LQKENI. Here the CDR3 DNA reads TGTGCCAGCTCACCCGACAGGGGATCTTCCATCGAGCAGTACTTC. This gives the protein CASSPDRGSSIEQYF.

The chain employs TRBV11-3 and TRBJ2-1; TRBD1 matches at 10 bases. V shed 1 base, J shed 6 bases, and the junction held 6 bases outside the gene matches. The CDR3 spans 16 residues. Germline CDR1 SGHNT, CDR2 YENEEA. CDR3 nucleotides: TGTGCCAGCAGCTTAGGTGGGACAGGGGTCCCCAATGAGCAGTTCTTC. Its translation is CASSLGGTGVPNEQFF.

The rearrangement uses TRBV12-5 and TRBJ2-4; the match to TRBD2 covers 8 bases. Germline V gene data show CDR1 as LGHNT and CDR2 as FRNRAP. Trimming at V came to 5 bases and at J to 3 bases, leaving 9 bases not matched to a gene. The CDR3 runs 16 residues. CDR3 sequence: CASGELSGMGKNIQYF. The DNA for the CDR3 is TGTGCTAGTGGTGAACTTAGCGGGATGGGCAAAAACATTCAGTACTTC.